The 24 T cell receptor beta chains presented below share a single source sample, sequenced in a study of breast tumors, draining lymph nodes, adjacent tissues. In TCRdb, the multiplex PCR reads were re-called with MiXCR into one record per CDR3 protein. The table lists fewer than 200,000 distinct CDR3 sequences, around 33% of them singletons. The lymph nodes were axillary draining lymph nodes from breast cancer patients. Source material: axillary lymph node tissue. The receptor source for this set is a female donor with breast cancer. Some clones in this sample may be carry-over from other donors' samples.

The rearrangement joins TRBV5-1 to TRBJ2-3; 11 bases agree with TRBD1. The CDR3 is 16 amino acids. V shed 0 bases, J shed 6 bases, and the junction held 6 bases outside the gene matches. Per germline, CDR1 SGHRS and CDR2 YFSETQ. As DNA, the CDR3 is TGCGCCAGCAGCTTGGTCGGGACAGGGGGTAGGGATACGCAGTATTTT. The encoded protein is CASSLVGTGGRDTQYF. Variable domain in full (rest from reference TRBV5-1 and TRBJ2-3): KAGVTQTPRYLIKTRGQQVTLSCSPISGHRSVSWYQQTPGQGLQFLFEYFSETQRNKGNFPGRFSGRQFSNSRSEMNVSTLELGDSALYLCASSLVGTGGRDTQYFGPGTRLTVL.

This clonotype was counted ten times or more. The rearrangement uses TRBV30 and TRBJ2-7; D uncertain. The V end lost 2 bases, the J end lost 7 bases, and 9 bases lay between the germline ends. Germline CDR1 and CDR2: GTSNPN and SVGIG (reference sequence). This CDR3 spans 11 amino acids. The CDR3 spells CAWSTRVEQYF. CDR3 nucleotide sequence: TGTGCCTGGAGTACCCGAGTTGAGCAGTACTTC.

This clonotype was counted a few times. The chain has TRBV5-6 and TRBJ1-2, with 7 positions matching TRBD1. V trimming: 2 bases; J trimming: 8 bases; junction bases outside the gene matches: 12. This CDR3 is built from 15 residues. CDR1 SGHDT and CDR2 YYEEEE come from the germline V gene. CDR3: CASSFGTALRGGYTF. The CDR3 DNA follows: TGTGCCAGCAGCTTTGGGACAGCCCTCCGAGGGGGCTACACCTTC.

This clonotype has just a few counts. A much bigger clone sits one base away, suggesting this may be a read error. V usage is TRBV20-1 and J usage is TRBJ2-5, with 11 bases fitting TRBD2. The germline V gene has CDR1 DFQATT and CDR2 SNEGSKA (reference sequence). CDR3 length: 14 residues. CDR3 DNA: TGCGGTGCTAGAGAAACTAGCGGGAGAGAGACCCAGTACTTC. Translated: CGARETSGRETQYF.

This clonotype was picked up a small number of times. The rearrangement links TRBV28 to TRBJ1-1; the D gene is possibly TRBD1 (6 bases). Trimming left V 3 bases short and J 3 bases short, with 14 bases between. The CDR3 consists of 15 residues. Germline V CDR1 and CDR2: MDHEN, SYDVKM. The CDR3, as DNA: TGTGCCAGCAGTTTGTGGGGACAAGGGGACACTGAAGCTTTCTTT. This codes for CASSLWGQGDTEAFF.

The CDR3 loop is CASSLGIYTGELFF. The CDR3 DNA sequence: TGTGCCAGCAGCCTGGGGATTTACACCGGGGAGCTGTTTTTT. The rearrangement joins TRBV12-3 or TRBV12-4 to TRBJ2-2; D unclear. V was clipped by 6 bases and J by 3 bases, with 11 bases between them. The CDR3 is made up of 14 amino acids.

This rearrangement joins TRBV11-2 to TRBJ1-1; TRBD1 is a possible D gene (5 bases). V was shortened by 6 bases and J by 3 bases, with 17 bases between the two germline ends. Germline loops: CDR1 SGHAT, CDR2 FQNNGV. This CDR3 spans 15 amino acids. DNA for the CDR3: TGTGCCAGCAGGTCTATAAGGGGCTCCTACACTGAAGCTTTCTTT. Translated: CASRSIRGSYTEAFF.

This clonotype came up many times. Here the CDR3 reads CASSQDGSTDTQYF. The CDR3 nucleotides read TGTGCCAGCAGCCAAGACGGGAGCACAGATACGCAGTATTTT. The chain links TRBV4-2 to TRBJ2-3; D is unresolved. Germline lookup yields CDR1 LGHNA and CDR2 YNFKEQ. V was pared by 0 bases and J by 0 bases, with 4 bases between. This CDR3 contains 14 residues.

Of note for this clonotype: This may be a read error: a much more frequent sequence differs by one nucleotide. The conserved phenylalanine or tryptophan normally closing the CDR3 is absent here, so this likely arose from a read error. The chain couples TRBV27 to TRBJ2-3, with D tentatively TRBD1 or TRBD2 (5 bases each). Germline CDR1 and CDR2: MNHEY and SMNVEV (reference sequence). The CDR3 sequence is 16 residues long. The V end was cut by 2 bases, the J end by 1 base, with 13 bases between. CDR3 DNA sequence: TGTGCCAGCAGTTTAATAGCGTTGGGGGGCACAGATACGCAGTATCTT. Amino acid sequence: CASSLIALGGTDTQYL.

This chain links TRBV19 with TRBJ2-1; TRBD1 matches 8 bases. The CDR3 covers 13 residues. CDR1 is LNHDA, CDR2 SQIVND, per germline (reference sequence). V lost 6 bases to trimming and J lost 8 bases; unmatched junction nucleotides: 6. The CDR3 DNA reads as TGTGCCAGTAGACAACAGGGGGTTCATGAGCAGTTCTTC. It translates to CASRQQGVHEQFF. Full variable domain (missing parts from reference TRBV19 and TRBJ2-1): DGGITQSPKYLFRKEGQNVTLSCEQNLNHDAMYWYRQDPGQGLRLIYYSQIVNDFQKGDIAEGYSVSREKKESFPLTVTSAQKNPTAFYLCASRQQGVHEQFFGPGTRLTVL.

This clonotype was counted ten times or more. This sequence joins TRBV27 and TRBJ2-7; D not certain. CDR1 is MNHEY and CDR2 is SMNVEV in the germline V gene (reference sequence). V was trimmed by 3 bases and J by 2 bases, leaving 17 bases between them. CDR3 length equals 16 residues. CDR3 nucleotides: TGTGCCAGCAGTTTCATCAGCGTCGGGCAGCCCTACGAGCAGTACTTC. Encoded protein: CASSFISVGQPYEQYF.

This clonotype was seen at least ten times. V is TRBV19 and J is TRBJ2-7; no firm D call. Germline V gene sequence: CDR1 LNHDA, CDR2 SQIVND (reference sequence). The CDR3 totals 13 residues. V lost 1 base, J lost 10 bases, and 14 bases lay in between. This CDR3 is CASSIAVSSYQYF. In DNA, the CDR3 is TGTGCCAGTAGTATAGCTGTCAGCTCGTACCAGTACTTC.

This clonotype was seen ten or more times. This chain connects TRBV20-1 to TRBJ2-7, with 9 positions matching TRBD1. V lost 4 bases and J lost 4; bases outside the gene matches: 8. Germline CDR1 is DFQATT and CDR2 is SNEGSKA (reference sequence). CDR3 length equals 14 residues. CDR3 in DNA: TGCAGTGCTAACCCGGGACAGGGTCCGTACGAGCAGTACTTC. As protein: CSANPGQGPYEQYF.

This clonotype was observed at least ten times. This rearrangement joins TRBV27 to TRBJ2-3; 11 bases line up with TRBD2. V was pared by 5 bases and J by 1 base, with 5 bases of the junction left unmatched. The CDR3 runs to 16 residues. CDR1 is MNHEY, CDR2 SMNVEV, per germline (reference sequence). The CDR3 sequence is CASSPLAGGRTDTQYF. Here the CDR3 DNA reads TGTGCCAGCAGTCCCCTAGCGGGAGGCCGCACAGATACGCAGTATTTT.

On this clonotype itself: Without the conserved terminal phenylalanine or tryptophan, this CDR3 likely stems from a read error. The V gene is TRBV7-2, the J gene TRBJ1-5; possibly TRBD1 for D (6 bases). CDR3 length: 14 residues. V was clipped by 8 bases and J by 2 bases, with 13 bases between them. Germline loops: CDR1 SGHTA, CDR2 FQGNSA. The CDR3: CASGTDSRNQPQHS. The CDR3 DNA is TGTGCCAGCGGCACGGACAGCCGCAATCAGCCCCAGCATTCT.

The table lists this clonotype with many counts. The genes are TRBV7-9 and TRBJ2-7, with 7 bases that match TRBD1. Germline V gives CDR1 SEHNR, CDR2 FQNEAQ (reference sequence). This CDR3 has 14 residues. Trimming took 3 bases from V and 5 from J; bases not matched to a gene: 7. Here the CDR3 reads CASSLRTGRDEQYF. Written as DNA, the CDR3 is TGTGCCAGCAGCTTGCGGACAGGAAGGGACGAGCAGTACTTC.

The table lists this clonotype with a few counts. Being one base from a much bigger clone, this may be a read error. CDR3: CASSPWGQETQYF. CDR3 sequence (DNA): TGTGCCAGCAGTCCCTGGGGGCAAGAGACCCAGTACTTC. The V and J genes are TRBV6-5 and TRBJ2-5; the D gene could be TRBD1 or TRBD2 (5 bases each). CDR1 is MNHEY and CDR2 is SVGAGI in the germline V gene. This CDR3 spans 13 amino acids. V lost 5 bases to trimming and J lost 2 bases, with 9 bases between them.

A word on this clonotype: A much larger clonotype is one base distant, so this may be a read error. The chain carries TRBV6-2 or TRBV6-3 and TRBJ1-2; tentative D call: TRBD1 (5 bases). CDR1 MNHEY and CDR2 SVGEGT come from the germline V gene. The ends were cut back, 5 bases at V and 9 bases at J, with 13 bases in the middle. The CDR3 loop spans 12 amino acids. The DNA for the CDR3 is TGTGCCAGCAGTAGCGACAGAGGACGCTACACCTTC. Its translation: CASSSDRGRYTF.

This clonotype was recorded at least ten times. The chain has TRBV20-1 and TRBJ1-5; 7 bases fit TRBD1. This CDR3 contains 14 residues. Germline-derived CDR1 and CDR2 are DFQATT and SNEGSKA (reference sequence). V lost 6 bases and J lost 6; bases outside the gene matches: 11. The CDR3 is CSANRGYPSQPQHF. The CDR3 region has the DNA TGCAGTGCAAACAGGGGCTACCCCAGTCAGCCCCAGCATTTT.

The chain combines TRBV5-8 with TRBJ2-5, with D possibly TRBD2 on 6 matching bases. Germline assignment: CDR1 SGHTS and CDR2 YDEGEE. This CDR3 spans 18 amino acids. Between the trimmed V and J ends, which lost 0 bases and 5 bases, there was a span of 23 bases. Written as DNA, the CDR3 is TGTGCCAGCAGCTTGGCCACGCGGGGTGCCGGGGTCAATGAGACCCAGTACTTC. Translated: CASSLATRGAGVNETQYF.

This clonotype was detected many times. This chain's CDR3 is CASSFRGGGEKLFF. The CDR3 nucleotides read TGTGCCAGCAGTTTCAGGGGAGGTGGGGAAAAACTGTTTTTT. The genes are TRBV12-3 or TRBV12-4 and TRBJ1-4; possibly TRBD1 for D (6 bases). This CDR3 spans 14 amino acids. V was cut by 3 bases and J by 8 bases, with 13 bases left in between.

This clonotype has ten or more counts. V and J are TRBV20-1 and TRBJ1-2, with D possibly matching TRBD1 (5 bases). The CDR3 loop spans 13 amino acids. Germline V gene sequence: CDR1 DFQATT, CDR2 SNEGSKA (reference sequence). The V gene lost 4 bases and the J gene lost 4 bases, with 13 bases spanning the gap. In DNA form, the CDR3 reads TGCAGTGCTACCTCGAGAACAGGCTATGGCTACACCTTC. Its protein product is CSATSRTGYGYTF.

A word on this clonotype: One base away lies a much larger clone, so this may be a sequencing read error. The rearrangement joins TRBV11-2 to TRBJ2-7; weak D call: TRBD1 (5 bases). Between the trimmed V and J ends, which lost 5 bases and 2 bases, there was a span of 19 bases. The germline V gene encodes CDR1 SGHAT and CDR2 FQNNGV. CDR3 size: 16 residues. CDR3 sequence (DNA): TGTGCCAGCAGCCCCAGTTGGGGCGCGGAGACCTACGAGCAGTACTTC. Its translation is CASSPSWGAETYEQYF.

Details on this clonotype: No conserved phenylalanine or tryptophan ends this CDR3, so it is likely a read error. The chain joins TRBV25-1 to TRBJ2-1; perhaps TRBD1 as D (6 bases). The CDR3 is made up of 13 amino acids. With 1 base removed from V and 6 bases from J, the gap between germline ends came to 7 bases. The germline V gene encodes CDR1 MGHDK and CDR2 SYGVNS. The CDR3 sequence is CASSEWGRNEQFS. For the CDR3, the DNA is TGTGCCAGCAGTGAATGGGGGCGCAATGAGCAGTTCTCC.